The 29 T cell receptor beta chains below come from one sample, sequenced in a study of blood T cell repertoires in COVID-19. Sequencing was performed with immunoSEQ multiplex PCR; in TCRdb, only in-frame clones are kept and a portion is missing. In the table there are about 97,000 clones, roughly 85% of which are singletons. Sequenced: peripheral blood. These receptor sequences come from a woman aged 70-85 years with active or convalescent COVID-19.

The chain uses TRBV28 and TRBJ1-5; D perhaps matches TRBD1 (6 bases). The germline CDR1 and CDR2 sequences are MDHEN and SYDVKM. Trimming cost V 6 bases and J 0 bases, with 15 bases left between them. The CDR3 runs to 16 residues. For the CDR3, the DNA is TGTGCCAGCAGCCGACACAGGGTGAATAGCAATCAGCCCCAGCATTTT. It translates to CASSRHRVNSNQPQHF. Based on the CDR3 plus reference TRBV28 and TRBJ1-5, the full variable domain is DVKVTQSSRYLVKRTGEKVFLECVQDMDHENMFWYRQDPGLGLRLIYFSYDVKMKEKGDIPEGYSVSREKKERFSLILESASTNQTSMYLCASSRHRVNSNQPQHFGDGTRLSIL.

This rearrangement joins TRBV24-1 to TRBJ2-5; 8 bases agree with TRBD1. The V gene end was trimmed by 3 bases and the J gene end by 4 bases; junction bases not matched to a gene: 9. The germline CDR1 and CDR2 sequences are KGHDR and SFDVKD. This CDR3 spans 16 amino acids. CDR3 sequence: CATSDPGQGGGETQYF. The CDR3 DNA follows: TGTGCCACCAGTGATCCCGGACAGGGAGGTGGAGAGACCCAGTACTTC.

The chain is built from TRBV2 and TRBJ1-4; D gene uncertain. The V gene's germline CDR1 is SNHLY and CDR2 FYNNEI. Trimming took 4 bases from V and 0 from J, leaving 6 bases between them. There are 14 residues in the CDR3. The CDR3 loop reads CASSVSATNEKLFF. In DNA form, the CDR3 reads TGTGCCAGCAGTGTGTCTGCAACTAATGAAAAACTGTTTTTT.

The chain combines TRBV18 with TRBJ2-5; a possible D gene is TRBD1 (6 bases). V shed 3 bases and J shed 1 base, with 9 bases lying between them. This CDR3 region has 14 residues. The germline V gene encodes CDR1 KGHSH and CDR2 LQKENI. CDR3 DNA sequence: TGTGCCAGCTCACCCCTGACAGGCCAAGAGACCCAGTACTTC. Its protein is CASSPLTGQETQYF. The entire variable domain, with the rest obtained from reference TRBV18 and TRBJ2-5, is as follows: NAGVMQNPRHLVRRRGQEARLRCSPMKGHSHVYWYRQLPEEGLKFMVYLQKENIIDESGMPKERFSAEFPKEGPSILRIQQVVRGDSAAYFCASSPLTGQETQYFGPGTRLLVL.

This chain connects TRBV7-6 to TRBJ1-4; 7 nucleotides line up with TRBD1. V lost 1 base to trimming and J lost 8 bases; unmatched junction nucleotides: 7. The germline gives CDR1 SGHVS, CDR2 FNYEAQ. This CDR3 region has 15 residues. CDR3 sequence (DNA): TGTGCCAGCAGCTTAGTGCCAGGGGGTAGGGAAAAACTGTTTTTT. This sequence encodes CASSLVPGGREKLFF.

The chain recombines TRBV21-1 with TRBJ2-5; TRBD2, the D gene given by the table, was not confirmed from the DNA. TRBV21-1 is termed a pseudogene. There are 15 residues in the CDR3. DNA for the CDR3: TGTGCCAGCAGCGGCGAGCGTTGGTGTCAAGAGACCCAGTACTTC. Encoded protein: CASSGERWCQETQYF.

The V gene is TRBV4-1, the J gene TRBJ2-7, with TRBD2 matching 9 bases. Germline V gives CDR1 MGHRA, CDR2 YSYEKL. V gave up 2 bases and J gave up 7 bases; unmatched junction bases: 9. The CDR3 extends over 15 amino acids. This CDR3 is CASSQSGGGAFEQYF. In DNA form, the CDR3 reads TGCGCCAGCAGCCAAAGCGGCGGGGGGGCATTTGAGCAGTACTTC.

A single count supports this clone. V gene TRBV24-1 combines with J gene TRBJ2-3; D is possibly TRBD2 (6 bases). V was trimmed by 7 bases and J by 6 bases, leaving 13 bases between them. CDR3 length: 13 amino acids. Germline V CDR1 and CDR2: KGHDR, SFDVKD. CDR3 loop: CATRGLKDDTQYF. CDR3 in DNA: TGTGCCACCAGGGGACTCAAGGATGATACGCAGTATTTT.

The rearrangement joins TRBV5-1 to TRBJ2-7; 8 bases line up with TRBD2. The V and J ends lost 0 bases and 3 bases, in that order; junction bases with no gene match: 8. The CDR3 spans 16 residues. The germline V gene encodes CDR1 SGHRS and CDR2 YFSETQ. Here the CDR3 DNA reads TGCGCCAGCAGCTTGGAAGCGGGGGTCCCCCGCTACGAGCAGTACTTC. It is translated as CASSLEAGVPRYEQYF. The full variable domain, rest sourced from reference TRBV5-1 and TRBJ2-7, is KAGVTQTPRYLIKTRGQQVTLSCSPISGHRSVSWYQQTPGQGLQFLFEYFSETQRNKGNFPGRFSGRQFSNSRSEMNVSTLELGDSALYLCASSLEAGVPRYEQYFGPGTRLTVT.

The chain carries TRBV4-3 and TRBJ2-3, with no clear D. Germline lookup yields CDR1 LGHNA and CDR2 YSLEER. There are 14 residues in the CDR3. The V end was cut by 1 base, the J end by 1 base, with 6 bases between. For the CDR3, the DNA is TGCGCCAGCAGCCAAGGGGCCCGCACAGATACGCAGTATTTT. It yields the protein CASSQGARTDTQYF.

The CDR3 bases are TGTGCCAGCAGTTTAGCTAGCGGGACCTCCTACAATGAGCAGTTCTTC. As protein: CASSLASGTSYNEQFF. The rearrangement uses TRBV28 and TRBJ2-1, with 9 bases identical to TRBD2. From germline, CDR1 is MDHEN and CDR2 SYDVKM. J was trimmed by 0 bases and V by 2 bases; bases with no gene match: 2. The CDR3 sequence is 16 residues long. The variable domain in full, with the rest retrieved from reference TRBV28 and TRBJ2-1, is DVKVTQSSRYLVKRTGEKVFLECVQDMDHENMFWYRQDPGLGLRLIYFSYDVKMKEKGDIPEGYSVSREKKERFSLILESASTNQTSMYLCASSLASGTSYNEQFFGPGTRLTVL.

The chain employs TRBV3-1 (or the pseudogene TRBV3-2) and TRBJ1-1, with 8 bases identical to TRBD1. This CDR3 is 15 amino acids long. V lost 1 base and J lost 3; bases outside the gene matches: 4. Germline V gene sequence: CDR1 LGHDT, CDR2 YNNKEL (reference sequence). CDR3 sequence reads: CASSQGPGGYTEAFF. For the CDR3, the DNA is TGTGCCAGCAGCCAAGGCCCAGGGGGCTACACTGAAGCTTTCTTT.

This clone was picked up a small number of times. The chain joins TRBV7-2 to TRBJ2-2, with TRBD1 identical over 7 bases. V trimming: 4 bases; J trimming: 6 bases; junction bases outside the gene matches: 2. CDR1 SGHTA and CDR2 FQGNSA come from the germline V gene. The CDR3 covers 13 residues. CDR3 nucleotide sequence: TGTGCCAGCAGCTCGCAGGGGGCCGGGGAGCTGTTTTTT. It encodes CASSSQGAGELFF.

This clone was observed once. The CDR3 here is CASSLDGGVAGTGDTQYF. CDR3 DNA sequence: TGTGCCAGCAGCTTAGATGGAGGAGTAGCGGGAACCGGAGATACGCAGTATTTT. The chain carries TRBV11-3 and TRBJ2-3; TRBD2 matches at 8 bases. Looked up from germline, CDR1 is SGHNT and CDR2 is YENEEA. This CDR3 spans 18 amino acids. V dropped 0 bases and J dropped 5; count of bases not matched to a gene: 13.

This clone showed up just a few times. The chain combines TRBV2 with TRBJ1-6, with TRBD1 matching over 7 bases. This CDR3 spans 18 amino acids. Germline-derived CDR1 and CDR2 are SNHLY and FYNNEI. V shed 3 bases, J shed 3 bases, and the junction held 11 bases outside the gene matches. The CDR3 is CASSDIRQGGHYNSPLHF. The CDR3 region has the DNA TGTGCCAGCAGTGACATCAGACAGGGCGGTCACTATAATTCACCCCTCCACTTT.

The J gene is TRBJ2-7, the V gene TRBV19; D remains ambiguous. This CDR3 region has 12 residues. The ends were cut back, 5 bases at V and 6 bases at J, with 11 bases in the middle. The V gene's germline CDR1 is LNHDA and CDR2 SQIVND (reference sequence). Here the CDR3 reads CASSPVTGEQYF. The DNA of the CDR3 is TGTGCCAGTAGTCCCGTCACGGGCGAGCAGTACTTC.

The chain uses TRBV5-6 and TRBJ2-4; 8 bases line up with TRBD1. The CDR3 sequence is 16 residues long. The germline gives CDR1 SGHDT, CDR2 YYEEEE. The J segment lost 1 base and the V segment lost 4 bases, leaving 7 bases of the junction unmatched. DNA for the CDR3: TGTGCCAGCAGCCCGGGGGCAGGGGGCGCCAAAAACATTCAGTACTTC. Its protein product is CASSPGAGGAKNIQYF.

This chain connects TRBV18 to TRBJ2-2; no firm D call. V was pared by 2 bases and J by 1 base, with 11 bases between. This CDR3 region has 16 residues. Germline V gene data show CDR1 as KGHSH and CDR2 as LQKENI. The CDR3 sequence: CASSPESPMNTGELFF. CDR3 bases: TGTGCCAGCTCACCAGAGTCACCGATGAACACCGGGGAGCTGTTTTTT.

This clone is a singleton in its sample. The V call is TRBV18, the J call TRBJ1-3; no definite D call. The V end was cut by 3 bases, the J end by 0 bases, with 3 bases between. This CDR3 has 13 residues. Germline CDR1 and CDR2: KGHSH and LQKENI. CDR3 nucleotides: TGTGCCAGCTCACCCGGCTCTGGAAACACCATATATTTT. It specifies CASSPGSGNTIYF. Variable domain in full (rest from reference TRBV18 and TRBJ1-3): NAGVMQNPRHLVRRRGQEARLRCSPMKGHSHVYWYRQLPEEGLKFMVYLQKENIIDESGMPKERFSAEFPKEGPSILRIQQVVRGDSAAYFCASSPGSGNTIYFGEGSWLTVV.

This sequence joins TRBV5-4 and TRBJ1-1; D possibly corresponds to TRBD1 (6 bases). This CDR3 is 16 amino acids long. V was shortened by 1 base and J by 1 base, with 14 bases between the two germline ends. Germline-derived CDR1 and CDR2 are SGHNT and YYREEE (reference sequence). The CDR3 sequence is CASSLRGAGRNTEAFF. The CDR3 DNA is TGTGCCAGCAGCTTGCGGGGGGCCGGACGGAACACTGAAGCTTTCTTT.

The chain is built from TRBV20-1 and TRBJ2-3; D gene ambiguous. This CDR3 spans 11 amino acids. CDR1 DFQATT and CDR2 SNEGSKA come from the germline V gene (reference sequence). Trimming pared 5 bases from V and 6 bases from J, leaving 9 bases between. CDR3 bases: TGCAGTGCTTCAGTCTTGGATACGCAGTATTTT. Protein product: CSASVLDTQYF.

This clone was counted only a few times. The J gene is TRBJ2-7, the V gene TRBV7-8; TRBD1 is a possible D gene (6 bases). Germline V gene lookup returns CDR1 SGHVS and CDR2 FQNEAQ. This CDR3 comprises 13 residues. V lost 4 bases and J 2 bases, leaving 9 bases between the germline ends. The CDR3: CASSSRTAYEQYF. As DNA, the CDR3 is TGTGCCAGCAGCTCCCGGACAGCCTACGAGCAGTACTTC.

The chain employs TRBV2 and TRBJ2-3; 7 positions match TRBD2. The CDR3 totals 13 residues. The germline CDR1 and CDR2 sequences are SNHLY and FYNNEI. Losses at the gene ends were 5 bases for V and 2 bases for J; bases not matched to a gene: 1. The CDR3 DNA follows: TGTGCCAGCAGTTGGGACTACACAGATACGCAGTATTTT. Translation: CASSWDYTDTQYF.

The chain has TRBV28 and TRBJ2-7; D gene unclear. Looked up from germline, CDR1 is MDHEN and CDR2 is SYDVKM. This CDR3 comprises 14 residues. Trimming pared 7 bases from V and 4 bases from J, leaving 17 bases between. The CDR3 reads CASTPLGSRYEQYF. CDR3 DNA sequence: TGTGCCAGCACTCCTCTAGGCAGTAGGTACGAGCAGTACTTC.

The J gene is TRBJ2-5, the V gene TRBV4-2; 7 bases match TRBD2. The CDR3 is 15 residues long. V lost 4 bases to trimming and J lost 1 base; unmatched junction nucleotides: 6. Germline assignment: CDR1 LGHNA and CDR2 YNFKEQ. CDR3 nucleotide sequence: TGTGCCAGCAGCCCCCGCTCTAGCGGCCAAGAGACCCAGTACTTC. This encodes CASSPRSSGQETQYF.

The V call is TRBV5-5, the J call TRBJ1-2, with no clear D. The germline V gene has CDR1 SGHKS and CDR2 YYEKEE (reference sequence). V dropped 2 bases and J dropped 4 bases, with 9 bases sitting between them. The CDR3 is made up of 13 amino acids. The CDR3 bases are TGTGCCAGCAGCTTAGAGACGGGCTATGGCTACACCTTC. Translating gives CASSLETGYGYTF.

The chain recombines TRBV27 with TRBJ2-3; weak D call: TRBD2 (5 bases). The CDR3 sequence is 13 residues long. Germline V lookup: CDR1 MNHEY, CDR2 SMNVEV (reference sequence). With 4 bases removed from V and 8 bases from J, the gap between germline ends came to 13 bases. In nucleotides, the CDR3 is TGTGCCAGCAGTTCCCGAGCGAGGGCTACGCAGTATTTT. The encoded protein is CASSSRARATQYF.

This chain links TRBV5-1 with TRBJ1-5; 9 bases line up with TRBD1. This CDR3 is built from 14 residues. Germline V gives CDR1 SGHRS, CDR2 YFSETQ. Losses at the gene ends were 5 bases for V and 4 bases for J; bases not matched to a gene: 4. Here the CDR3 DNA reads TGCGCCAGCAGTCCAGACAGGGGGAATCAGCCCCAGCATTTT. This sequence encodes CASSPDRGNQPQHF.

This clone was seen only a few times. The CDR3 here is CASSPSSPAGGSGANVLTF. CDR3 nucleotide sequence: TGTGCCAGCTCACCCAGCTCGCCAGCGGGGGGTTCTGGGGCCAACGTCCTGACTTTC. V is TRBV18 and J is TRBJ2-6; 9 nucleotides match TRBD2. The CDR3 loop spans 19 amino acids. With V trimmed by 3 bases and J by 1 base, 10 bases remained unmatched. The V gene's germline CDR1 is KGHSH and CDR2 LQKENI.